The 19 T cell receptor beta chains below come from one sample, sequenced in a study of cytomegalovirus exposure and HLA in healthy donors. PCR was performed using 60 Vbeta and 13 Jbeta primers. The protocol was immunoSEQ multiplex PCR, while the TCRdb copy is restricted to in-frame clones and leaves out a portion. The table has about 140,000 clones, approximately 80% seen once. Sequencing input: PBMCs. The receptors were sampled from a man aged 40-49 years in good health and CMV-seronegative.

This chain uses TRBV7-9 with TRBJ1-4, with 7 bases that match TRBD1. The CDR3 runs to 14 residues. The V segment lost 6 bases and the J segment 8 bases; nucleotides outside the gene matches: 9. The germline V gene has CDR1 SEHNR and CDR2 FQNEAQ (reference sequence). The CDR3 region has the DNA TGTGCCAGCAGGCGTACAGGGGCGGGGGAAAAACTGTTTTTT. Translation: CASRRTGAGEKLFF. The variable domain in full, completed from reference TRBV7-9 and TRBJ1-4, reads DTGVSQNPRHKITKRGQNVTFRCDPISEHNRLYWYRQTLGQGPEFLTYFQNEAQLEKSRLLSDRFSAERPKGSFSTLEIQRTEQGDSAMYLCASRRTGAGEKLFFGSGTQLSVL.

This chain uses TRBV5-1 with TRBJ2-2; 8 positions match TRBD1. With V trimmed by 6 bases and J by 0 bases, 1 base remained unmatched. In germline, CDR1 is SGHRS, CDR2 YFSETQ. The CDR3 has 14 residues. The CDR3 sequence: CASKQGANTGELFF. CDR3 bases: TGCGCCAGCAAACAGGGGGCGAACACCGGGGAGCTGTTTTTT.

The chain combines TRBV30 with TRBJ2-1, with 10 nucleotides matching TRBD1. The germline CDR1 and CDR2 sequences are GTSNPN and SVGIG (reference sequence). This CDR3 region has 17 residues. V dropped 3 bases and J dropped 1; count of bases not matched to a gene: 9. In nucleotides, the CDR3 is TGTGCCTGGAGCCGGGACAGGGGCTCATCGTCCTACAATGAGCAGTTCTTC. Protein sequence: CAWSRDRGSSSYNEQFF.

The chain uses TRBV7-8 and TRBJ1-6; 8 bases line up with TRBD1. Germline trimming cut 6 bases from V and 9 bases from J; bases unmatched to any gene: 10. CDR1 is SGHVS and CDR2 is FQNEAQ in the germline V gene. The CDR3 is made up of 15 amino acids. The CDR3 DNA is TGTGCCAGCAGATTGGACAGGGTGGGGATTTCACCCCTCCACTTT. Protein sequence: CASRLDRVGISPLHF.

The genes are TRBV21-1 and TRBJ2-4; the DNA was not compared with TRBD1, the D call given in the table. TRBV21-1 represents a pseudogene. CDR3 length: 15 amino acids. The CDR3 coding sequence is TGTGCCAGCAGCAAAGGCCCAGAAGCCAAAAACATTCAGTACTTC. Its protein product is CASSKGPEAKNIQYF.

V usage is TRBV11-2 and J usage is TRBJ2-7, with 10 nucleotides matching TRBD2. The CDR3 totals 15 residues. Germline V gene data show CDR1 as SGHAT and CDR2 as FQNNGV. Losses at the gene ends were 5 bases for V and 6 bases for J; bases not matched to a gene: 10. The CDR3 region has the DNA TGTGCCAGCAGCCCCTTAAGCGGGAGGGCCCTCGAGCAGTACTTC. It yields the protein CASSPLSGRALEQYF.

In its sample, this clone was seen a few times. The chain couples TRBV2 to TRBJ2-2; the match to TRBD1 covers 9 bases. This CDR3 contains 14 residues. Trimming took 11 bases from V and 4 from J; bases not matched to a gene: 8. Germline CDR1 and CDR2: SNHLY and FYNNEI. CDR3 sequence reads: CAGRGQGGTGELFF. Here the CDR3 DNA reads TGTGCCGGCCGGGGACAGGGTGGCACCGGGGAGCTGTTTTTT.

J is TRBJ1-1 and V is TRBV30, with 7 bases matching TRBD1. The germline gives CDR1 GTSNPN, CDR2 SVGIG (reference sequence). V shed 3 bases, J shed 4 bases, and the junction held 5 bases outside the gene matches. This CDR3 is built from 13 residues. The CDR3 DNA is TGTGCCTGGAGCGCAGGGGGTTCCACTGAAGCTTTCTTT. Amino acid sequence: CAWSAGGSTEAFF.

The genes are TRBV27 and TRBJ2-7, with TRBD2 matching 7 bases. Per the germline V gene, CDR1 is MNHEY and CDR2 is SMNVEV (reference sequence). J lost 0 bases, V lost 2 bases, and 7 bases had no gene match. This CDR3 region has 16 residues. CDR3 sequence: CASSLSGIPLSYEQYF. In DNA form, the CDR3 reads TGTGCCAGCAGTTTAAGCGGGATCCCTCTCTCCTACGAGCAGTACTTC.

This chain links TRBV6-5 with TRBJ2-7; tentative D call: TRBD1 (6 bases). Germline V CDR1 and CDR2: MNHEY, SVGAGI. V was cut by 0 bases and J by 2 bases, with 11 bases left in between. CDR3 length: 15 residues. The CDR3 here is CASSYSTRGPYEQYF. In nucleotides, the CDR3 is TGTGCCAGCAGTTACTCGACCAGGGGTCCCTACGAGCAGTACTTC.

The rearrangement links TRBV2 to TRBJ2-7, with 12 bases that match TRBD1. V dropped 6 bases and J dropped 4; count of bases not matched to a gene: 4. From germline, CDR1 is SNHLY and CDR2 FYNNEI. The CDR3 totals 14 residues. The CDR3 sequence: CASRPGQGAYEQYF. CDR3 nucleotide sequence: TGTGCCAGCAGACCGGGACAGGGGGCTTACGAGCAGTACTTC.

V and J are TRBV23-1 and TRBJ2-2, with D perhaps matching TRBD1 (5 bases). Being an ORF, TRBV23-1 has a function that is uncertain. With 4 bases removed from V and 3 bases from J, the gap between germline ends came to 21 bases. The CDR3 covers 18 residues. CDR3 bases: TGCGCCAGCAGTCTGGCGGTGGGGCCCAAAACCCACACCGGGGAGCTGTTTTTT. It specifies CASSLAVGPKTHTGELFF.

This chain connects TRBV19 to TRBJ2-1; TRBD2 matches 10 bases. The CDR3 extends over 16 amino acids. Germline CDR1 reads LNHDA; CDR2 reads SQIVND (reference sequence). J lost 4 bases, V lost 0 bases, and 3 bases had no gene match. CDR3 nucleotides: TGTGCCAGTAGTATAGATAGCGGGGGGCCTTACAATGAGCAGTTCTTC. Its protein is CASSIDSGGPYNEQFF.

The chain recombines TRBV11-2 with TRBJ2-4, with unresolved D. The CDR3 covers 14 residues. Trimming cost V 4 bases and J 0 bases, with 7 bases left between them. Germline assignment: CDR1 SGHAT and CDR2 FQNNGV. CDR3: CASSSIKAKNIQYF. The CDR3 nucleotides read TGTGCCAGCAGCTCCATCAAAGCCAAAAACATTCAGTACTTC.

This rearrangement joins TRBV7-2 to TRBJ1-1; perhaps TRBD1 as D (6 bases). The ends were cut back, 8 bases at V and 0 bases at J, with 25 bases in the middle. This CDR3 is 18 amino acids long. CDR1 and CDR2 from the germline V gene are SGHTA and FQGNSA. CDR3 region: CASDGRGGGGSMNTEAFF. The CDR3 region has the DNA TGTGCCAGCGACGGTCGAGGGGGGGGCGGTAGCATGAACACTGAAGCTTTCTTT. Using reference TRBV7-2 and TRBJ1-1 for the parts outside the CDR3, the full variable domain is GAGVSQSPSNKVTEKGKDVELRCDPISGHTALYWYRQSLGQGLEFLIYFQGNSAPDKSGLPSDRFSAERTGGSVSTLTIQRTQQEDSAVYLCASDGRGGGGSMNTEAFFGQGTRLTVV.

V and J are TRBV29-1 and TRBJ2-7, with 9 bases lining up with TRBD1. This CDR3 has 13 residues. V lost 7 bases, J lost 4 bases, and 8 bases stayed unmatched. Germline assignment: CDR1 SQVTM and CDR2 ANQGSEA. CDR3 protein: CSAEGTGLYEQYF. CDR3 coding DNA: TGCAGCGCCGAAGGGACAGGGTTATACGAGCAGTACTTC.

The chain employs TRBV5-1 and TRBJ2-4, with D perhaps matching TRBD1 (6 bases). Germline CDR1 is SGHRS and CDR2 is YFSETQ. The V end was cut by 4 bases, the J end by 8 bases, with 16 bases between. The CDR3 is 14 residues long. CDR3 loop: CASSPGQPEDIQYF. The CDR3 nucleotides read TGCGCCAGCAGCCCCGGACAGCCGGAGGACATTCAGTACTTC. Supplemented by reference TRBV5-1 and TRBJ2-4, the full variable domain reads KAGVTQTPRYLIKTRGQQVTLSCSPISGHRSVSWYQQTPGQGLQFLFEYFSETQRNKGNFPGRFSGRQFSNSRSEMNVSTLELGDSALYLCASSPGQPEDIQYFGAGTRLSVL.

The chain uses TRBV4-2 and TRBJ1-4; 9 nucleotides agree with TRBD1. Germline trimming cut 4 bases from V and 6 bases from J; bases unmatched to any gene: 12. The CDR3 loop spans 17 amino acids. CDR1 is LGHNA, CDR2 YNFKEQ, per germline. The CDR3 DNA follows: TGTGCCAGCAGCCCCCTGACCCCGGGACAGGGAGATGAAAAACTGTTTTTT. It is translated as CASSPLTPGQGDEKLFF.

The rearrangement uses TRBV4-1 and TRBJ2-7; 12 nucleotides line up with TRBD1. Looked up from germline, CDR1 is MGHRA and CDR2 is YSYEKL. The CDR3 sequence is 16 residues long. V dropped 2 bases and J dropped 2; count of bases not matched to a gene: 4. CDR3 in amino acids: CASSQWDRGLPYEQYF. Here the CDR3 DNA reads TGCGCCAGCAGCCAATGGGACAGGGGGCTTCCCTACGAGCAGTACTTC.